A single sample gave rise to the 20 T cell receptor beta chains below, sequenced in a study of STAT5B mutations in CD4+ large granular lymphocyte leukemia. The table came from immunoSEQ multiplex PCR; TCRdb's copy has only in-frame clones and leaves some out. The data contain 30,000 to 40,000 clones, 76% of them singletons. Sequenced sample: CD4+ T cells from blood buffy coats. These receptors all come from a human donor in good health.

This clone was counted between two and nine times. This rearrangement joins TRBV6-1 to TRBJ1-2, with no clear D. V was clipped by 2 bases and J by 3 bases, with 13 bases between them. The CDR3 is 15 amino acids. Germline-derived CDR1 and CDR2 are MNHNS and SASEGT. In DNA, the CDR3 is TGTGCCAGCAGTGAAAGTATGGGGAGCCACTATGGCTACACCTTC. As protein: CASSESMGSHYGYTF.

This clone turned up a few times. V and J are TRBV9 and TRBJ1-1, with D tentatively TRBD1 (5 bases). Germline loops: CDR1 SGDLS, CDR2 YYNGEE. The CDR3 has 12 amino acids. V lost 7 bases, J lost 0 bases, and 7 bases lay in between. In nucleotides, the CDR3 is TGTGCCAGCCGGGGCATGAACACTGAAGCTTTCTTT. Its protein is CASRGMNTEAFF.

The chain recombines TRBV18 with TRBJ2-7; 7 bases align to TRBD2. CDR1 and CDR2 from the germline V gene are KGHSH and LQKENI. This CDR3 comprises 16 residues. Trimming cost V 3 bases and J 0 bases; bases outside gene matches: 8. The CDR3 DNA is TGTGCCAGCTCACCGTCAACTAGCGTGAGCTCCTACGAGCAGTACTTC. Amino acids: CASSPSTSVSSYEQYF.

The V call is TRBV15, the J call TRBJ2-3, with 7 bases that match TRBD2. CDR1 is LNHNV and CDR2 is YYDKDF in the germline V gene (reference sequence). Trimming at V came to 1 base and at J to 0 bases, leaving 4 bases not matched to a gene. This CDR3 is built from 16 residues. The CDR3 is CATSRATGGSTDTQYF. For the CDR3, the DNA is TGTGCCACCAGCAGAGCTACGGGGGGAAGCACAGATACGCAGTATTTT. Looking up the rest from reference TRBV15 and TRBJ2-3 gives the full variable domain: DAMVIQNPRYQVTQFGKPVTLSCSQTLNHNVMYWYQQKSSQAPKLLFHYYDKDFNNEADTPDNFQSRRPNTSFCFLDIRSPGLGDTAMYLCATSRATGGSTDTQYFGPGTRLTVL.

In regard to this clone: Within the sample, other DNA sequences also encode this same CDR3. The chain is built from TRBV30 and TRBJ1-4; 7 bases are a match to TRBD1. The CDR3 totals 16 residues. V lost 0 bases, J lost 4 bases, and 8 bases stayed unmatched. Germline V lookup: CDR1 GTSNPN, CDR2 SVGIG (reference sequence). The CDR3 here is CAWSVQGDSLNEKLFF. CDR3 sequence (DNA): TGTGCCTGGAGTGTACAAGGGGACAGTCTTAATGAAAAACTGTTTTTT.

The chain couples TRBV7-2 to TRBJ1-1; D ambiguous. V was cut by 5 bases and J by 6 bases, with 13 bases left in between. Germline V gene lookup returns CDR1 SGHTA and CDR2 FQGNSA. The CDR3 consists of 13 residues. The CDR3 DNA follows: TGTGCCAGCAGCGATCAACAGCTTTCTGAAGCTTTCTTT. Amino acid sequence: CASSDQQLSEAFF.

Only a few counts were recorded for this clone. The CDR3 coding sequence is TGTGCCAGCAGTTACTCCTTAGGGCATGGCTCACCCCTCCACTTT. Translated, it gives CASSYSLGHGSPLHF. V gene TRBV6-6 combines with J gene TRBJ1-6; D gene unclear. This CDR3 has 15 amino acids. Per the germline V gene, CDR1 is MNHNY and CDR2 is SVGAGI (reference sequence). V was shortened by 0 bases and J by 10 bases, with 13 bases between the two germline ends.

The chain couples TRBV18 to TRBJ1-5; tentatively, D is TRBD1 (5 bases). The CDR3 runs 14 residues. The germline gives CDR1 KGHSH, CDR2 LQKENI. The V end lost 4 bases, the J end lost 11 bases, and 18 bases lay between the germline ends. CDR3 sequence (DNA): TGTGCCAGCTCACTCGGACAAGGTTCTTTGACCCAGCATTTT. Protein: CASSLGQGSLTQHF.

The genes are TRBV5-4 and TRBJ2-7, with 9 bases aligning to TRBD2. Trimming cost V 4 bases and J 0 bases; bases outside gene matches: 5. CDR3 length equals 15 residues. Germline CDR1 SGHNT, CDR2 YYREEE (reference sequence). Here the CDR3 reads CASSIGLATSYEQYF. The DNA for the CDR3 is TGTGCCAGCAGCATCGGACTAGCGACCTCCTACGAGCAGTACTTC.

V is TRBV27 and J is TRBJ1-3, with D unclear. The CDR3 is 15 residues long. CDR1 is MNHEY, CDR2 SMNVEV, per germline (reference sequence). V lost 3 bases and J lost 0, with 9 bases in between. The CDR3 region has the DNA TGTGCCAGCAGTTTCGGTGGGAGCTCTGGAAACACCATATATTTT. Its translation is CASSFGGSSGNTIYF.

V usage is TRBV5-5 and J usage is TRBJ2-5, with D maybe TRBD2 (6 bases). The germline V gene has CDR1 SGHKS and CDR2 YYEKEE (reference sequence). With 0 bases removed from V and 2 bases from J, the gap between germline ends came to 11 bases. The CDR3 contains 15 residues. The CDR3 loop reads CASSLGRAGQETQYF. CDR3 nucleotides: TGTGCCAGCAGCTTGGGACGGGCGGGACAAGAGACCCAGTACTTC.

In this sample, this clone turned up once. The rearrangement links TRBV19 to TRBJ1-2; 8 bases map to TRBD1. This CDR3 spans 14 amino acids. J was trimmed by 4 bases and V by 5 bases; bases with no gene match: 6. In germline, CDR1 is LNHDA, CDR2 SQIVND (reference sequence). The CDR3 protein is CASSSRGPFYGYTF. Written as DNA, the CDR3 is TGTGCCAGTAGTTCCAGGGGGCCCTTCTATGGCTACACCTTC.

The CDR3 loop is CASSLGVWGYNEQFF. The CDR3 DNA reads TGTGCCAGCAGCTTGGGCGTCTGGGGCTACAATGAGCAGTTCTTC. V is TRBV5-6 and J is TRBJ2-1; D remains unclear. Germline assignment: CDR1 SGHDT and CDR2 YYEEEE. Trimming stripped 0 bases from V and 3 bases from J, with 10 bases between. The CDR3 covers 15 residues.

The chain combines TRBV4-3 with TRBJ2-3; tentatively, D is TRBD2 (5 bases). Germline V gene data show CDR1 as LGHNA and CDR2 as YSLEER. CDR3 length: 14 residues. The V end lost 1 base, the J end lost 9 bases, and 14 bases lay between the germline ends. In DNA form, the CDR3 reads TGCGCCAGCAGCCAAGCACACCCAGAGGGCACGCAGTATTTT. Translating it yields CASSQAHPEGTQYF.

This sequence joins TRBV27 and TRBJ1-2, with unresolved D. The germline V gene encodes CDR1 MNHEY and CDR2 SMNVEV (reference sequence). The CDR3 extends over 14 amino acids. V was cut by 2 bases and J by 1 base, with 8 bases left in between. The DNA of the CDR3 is TGTGCCAGCAGTTTAACCCCAGATAACTATGGCTACACCTTC. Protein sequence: CASSLTPDNYGYTF.

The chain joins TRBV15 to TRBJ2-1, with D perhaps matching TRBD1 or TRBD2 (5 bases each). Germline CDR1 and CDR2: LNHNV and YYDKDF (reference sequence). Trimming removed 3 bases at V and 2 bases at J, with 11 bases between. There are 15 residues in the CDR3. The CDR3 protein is CATSSRDLTYNEQFF. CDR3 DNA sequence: TGTGCCACCAGCAGCCGGGACCTCACCTACAATGAGCAGTTCTTC. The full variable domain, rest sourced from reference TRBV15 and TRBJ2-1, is DAMVIQNPRYQVTQFGKPVTLSCSQTLNHNVMYWYQQKSSQAPKLLFHYYDKDFNNEADTPDNFQSRRPNTSFCFLDIRSPGLGDTAMYLCATSSRDLTYNEQFFGPGTRLTVL.

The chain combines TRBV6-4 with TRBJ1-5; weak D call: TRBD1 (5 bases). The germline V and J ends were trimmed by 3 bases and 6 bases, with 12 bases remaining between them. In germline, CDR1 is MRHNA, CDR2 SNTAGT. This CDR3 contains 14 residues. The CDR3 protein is CASSEERGSQPQHF. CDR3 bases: TGTGCCAGCAGTGAGGAGCGGGGGTCTCAGCCCCAGCATTTT.

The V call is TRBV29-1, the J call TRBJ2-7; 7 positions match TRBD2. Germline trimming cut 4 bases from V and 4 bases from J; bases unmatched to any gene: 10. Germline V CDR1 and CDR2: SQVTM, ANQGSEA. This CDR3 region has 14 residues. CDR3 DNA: TGCAGCGTTGTGGGAGGGAACGGCTTATACGAGCAGTACTTC. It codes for CSVVGGNGLYEQYF.

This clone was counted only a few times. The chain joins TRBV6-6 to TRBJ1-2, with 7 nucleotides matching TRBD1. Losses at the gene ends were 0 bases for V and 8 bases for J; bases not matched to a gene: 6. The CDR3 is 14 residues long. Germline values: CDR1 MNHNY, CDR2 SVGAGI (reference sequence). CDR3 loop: CASSYSTGSRGYTF. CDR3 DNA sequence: TGTGCCAGCAGTTACTCGACAGGGTCTCGGGGCTACACCTTC.

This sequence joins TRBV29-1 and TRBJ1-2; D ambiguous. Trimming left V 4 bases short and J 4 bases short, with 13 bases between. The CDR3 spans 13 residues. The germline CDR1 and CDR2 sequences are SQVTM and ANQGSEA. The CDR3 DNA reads TGCAGCGTTGGGGTCAGCCCTTCCTATGGCTACACCTTC. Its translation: CSVGVSPSYGYTF.